One T cell receptor beta chain is described in this entry. This record belongs to a study of CD8 T cells in Susac syndrome. Random hexamers served to reverse transcribe roughly 0.5 to 1 ug RNA. TCRdb itself ran the immunoSEQ multiplex PCR reads through MiXCR, one entry per CDR3 protein. This sample has some 190,000 distinct CDR3 sequences, with over 90% found just once. This CDR3 region has 12 residues. V lost 5 bases and J 0 bases, leaving 7 bases between the germline ends. In germline, CDR1 is GTSNPN, CDR2 SVGIG (reference sequence). This sequence joins TRBV30 and TRBJ1-1; D is undetermined. The TCR sequence derives from a human donor with Susac syndrome. The sequenced sample was CD4+ T cells from PBMCs. The CDR3 nucleotides are TGTGCCTGGTGGCTCATGAACACTGAAGCTTTCTTT. Its protein is CAWWLMNTEAFF.